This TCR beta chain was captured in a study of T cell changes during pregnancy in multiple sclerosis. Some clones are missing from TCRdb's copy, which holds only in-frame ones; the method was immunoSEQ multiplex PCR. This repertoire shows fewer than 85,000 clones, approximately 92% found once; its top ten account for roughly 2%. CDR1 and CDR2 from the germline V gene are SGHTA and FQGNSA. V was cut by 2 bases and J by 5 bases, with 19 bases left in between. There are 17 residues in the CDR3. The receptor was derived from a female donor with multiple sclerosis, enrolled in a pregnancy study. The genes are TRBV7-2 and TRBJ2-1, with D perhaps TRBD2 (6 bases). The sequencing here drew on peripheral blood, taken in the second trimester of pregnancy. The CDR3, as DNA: TGTGCCAGCAGCTTATCCGCGTTGGGGCGGGGTCACAATGAGCAGTTCTTC. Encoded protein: CASSLSALGRGHNEQFF.